The clone carrying this T cell receptor (beta chain) was observed a few times. These data belong to a study of blood T cell repertoires in COVID-19. Sequenced by immunoSEQ multiplex PCR; TCRdb stores in-frame clones only, minus some. Found here are roughly 120,000 clones, about nine tenths of them singletons; the top ten hold 4.6%. Sequencing used peripheral blood. This receptor was obtained from a woman aged 45-65 years with acute or convalescent COVID-19.

The CDR3 loop is CASSLALLREVNEQFF. The CDR3 DNA follows: TGTGCCAGCAGCTTAGCGCTTTTGCGGGAAGTCAATGAGCAGTTCTTC. This chain joins TRBV7-2 and TRBJ2-1, with D possibly matching TRBD2 (6 bases). The CDR3 runs to 16 residues. CDR1 SGHTA and CDR2 FQGNSA come from the germline V gene. The V gene lost 0 bases and the J gene lost 6 bases, with 15 bases spanning the gap.